The clone carrying this T cell receptor (beta chain) showed up just a few times. Its target is unknown. The sample originates from a study of beta chain features in type 1 diabetes. Overall study results and limits: TCRB CDR3s were moderately but significantly shorter in Type 1 diabetes patients in all four CD4+ subsets. For patients and controls alike, PCR might favor shorter templates to the same degree.

Since all of the isolated RNA was reverse transcribed, expressed TCRB transcripts were what got sequenced. The study sequenced naive, central memory and regulatory T cell samples to an average of around 3.4 million reads. Sequencing used immunoSEQ multiplex PCR; TCRdb keeps in-frame clones, though not all of them. This sample has hundreds of thousands of clones, with around 15% found just once. It was via CD45RO/CCR7/CD25/CD127/CD95/CD27 that CD4+ naive, central memory, regulatory and stem cell-like memory cells were sorted. Germline loops: CDR1 DFQATT, CDR2 SNEGSKA (reference sequence). The CDR3 runs 11 residues. V was clipped by 7 bases and J by 7 bases; unmatched bases: 6.

The sample was naive CD4+ T cells from blood. This receptor was taken from a man between 18 and 29 years old with type 1 diabetes. This chain links TRBV20-1 with TRBJ1-2; 7 nucleotides match TRBD1. CDR3 bases: TGCAGTGGATCGACAGGGACTGGCTACACCTTC. This codes for CSGSTGTGYTF.